Listed here is a single T cell receptor (beta chain). Antigen unknown. This sample stems from a study of post-analysis software for immune sequencing data. In germline, CDR1 is MDHEN, CDR2 SYDVKM. Trimming removed 5 bases from V and 3 bases from J, with 17 bases in between. This CDR3 is 15 amino acids long. General study findings and limits: About five TRBV segments, including TRBV5-6, TRBV5-1 and TRBV20-1, were more frequent in patients than controls.

Unique molecular identifiers were present in the TCR beta cDNA libraries. Input populations of about 0.9 to 10 million T cells gave rise to approximately 500,000 cDNA molecules. One entry per CDR3 protein, called by TCRdb with MiXCR from the PCR reads. This table holds around 160,000 distinct CDR3 sequences, around 34% found once. The sequence derives from a girl aged 5-17 years with multiple sclerosis. The source was blood, collected after autologous hematopoietic stem cell transplantation. The rearrangement uses TRBV28 and TRBJ2-7; TRBD2 is a possible D gene (5 bases). The CDR3 bases are TGTGCCAGCAGTCCGACCTGGACGGGGAGCTACGAGCAGTACTTC. It translates to CASSPTWTGSYEQYF.